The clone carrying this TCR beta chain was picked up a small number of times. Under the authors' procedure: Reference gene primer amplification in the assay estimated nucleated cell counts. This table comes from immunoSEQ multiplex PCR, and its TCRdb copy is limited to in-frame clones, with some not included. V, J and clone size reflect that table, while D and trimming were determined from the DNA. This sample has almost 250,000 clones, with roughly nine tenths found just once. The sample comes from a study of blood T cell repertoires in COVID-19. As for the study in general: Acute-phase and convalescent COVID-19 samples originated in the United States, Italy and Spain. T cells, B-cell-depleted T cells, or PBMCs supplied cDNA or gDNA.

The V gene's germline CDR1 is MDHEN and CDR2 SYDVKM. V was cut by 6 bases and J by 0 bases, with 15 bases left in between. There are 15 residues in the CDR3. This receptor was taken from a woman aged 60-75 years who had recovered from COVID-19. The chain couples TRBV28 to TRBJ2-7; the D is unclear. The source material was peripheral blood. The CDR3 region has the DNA TGTGCCAGCAGAACCCCCGTCGAGAGCTCCTACGAGCAGTACTTC. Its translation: CASRTPVESSYEQYF.